The 32 T cell receptor beta chains reported below all come from one sample, sequenced in a study of T cells after yellow fever vaccination. Using its own MiXCR run on the 5' RACE reads, TCRdb lists one record per CDR3 protein. The sample holds under 400,000 distinct CDR3 sequences; around an eighth are singletons and the top ten take roughly 3%. The sample was CD4+ T cells sorted from PBMCs, taken 15 days after the yellow fever booster vaccination. Every receptor here comes from a man aged 18 to 29 who received the YFV17D yellow fever vaccine.

V gene TRBV20-1 combines with J gene TRBJ2-1, with 8 bases that match TRBD2. V was clipped by 4 bases and J by 2 bases; unmatched bases: 7. The CDR3 is 15 amino acids. CDR1 and CDR2 (germline): DFQATT, SNEGSKA (reference sequence). The CDR3 DNA reads TGCAGTGCTATCGCGAGCGGGGGACCCTACAATGAGCAGTTCTTC. Protein sequence: CSAIASGGPYNEQFF.

The CDR3 region is CASSQEISGTQYF. In nucleotides, the CDR3 is TGCGCCAGCAGCCAAGAAATCAGCGGGACCCAGTACTTC. The gene calls are TRBV4-1 and TRBJ2-5, with a possible D match to TRBD2 (5 bases). Trimming cost V 0 bases and J 7 bases, with 9 bases left between them. This CDR3 has 13 amino acids. The V gene's germline CDR1 is MGHRA and CDR2 YSYEKL.

The sample holds a few counts of this clonotype. V gene TRBV20-1 combines with J gene TRBJ2-1; D is uncertain. Germline-derived CDR1 and CDR2 are DFQATT and SNEGSKA (reference sequence). The CDR3 has 11 amino acids. Trimming cost V 3 bases and J 12 bases, with 12 bases left between them. The CDR3 DNA sequence: TGCAGTGCTAGTGTACAGCGAGGGCAGTTCTTC. Translated: CSASVQRGQFF.

This chain joins TRBV11-3 and TRBJ2-1; 14 bases line up with TRBD2. Trimming at V came to 5 bases and at J to 7 bases, leaving 1 base not matched to a gene. CDR1 SGHNT and CDR2 YENEEA come from the germline V gene. The CDR3 is 14 residues long. CDR3 sequence: CASSRTSGGNEQFF. CDR3 bases: TGTGCCAGCAGCCGGACTAGCGGGGGGAATGAGCAGTTCTTC. The whole variable domain, filled in from reference TRBV11-3 and TRBJ2-1, reads EAGVVQSPRYKIIEKKQPVAFWCNPISGHNTLYWYLQNLGQGPELLIRYENEEAVDDSQLPKDRFSAERLKGVDSTLKIQPAELGDSAVYLCASSRTSGGNEQFFGPGTRLTVL.

This clonotype was detected ten times or more. The chain recombines TRBV14 with TRBJ1-4, with D tentatively TRBD1 (5 bases). Trimming cost V 4 bases and J 10 bases, with 13 bases left between them. This CDR3 has 13 residues. Germline assignment: CDR1 SGHDN and CDR2 FVKESK. The CDR3 DNA reads as TGTGCCAGCAGCCCGACAGTTACCGGAAAACTGTTTTTT. This gives the protein CASSPTVTGKLFF.

This clonotype has ten or more counts. The gene calls are TRBV12-3 or TRBV12-4 and TRBJ1-1, with D uncertain. V shed 2 bases and J shed 1 base, with 5 bases lying between them. The CDR3 is made up of 13 amino acids. CDR3 region: CASSLWENTEAFF. The CDR3 region has the DNA TGTGCCAGCAGTTTATGGGAGAACACTGAAGCTTTCTTT.

This clonotype was recorded a few times. The chain carries TRBV10-3 and TRBJ2-3; D is ambiguous. Trimming left V 4 bases short and J 7 bases short, with 9 bases between. The CDR3 consists of 12 residues. CDR1 is ENHRY, CDR2 SYGVKD, per germline. CDR3 sequence: CAISAEGNTQYF. CDR3 nucleotide sequence: TGTGCCATCAGTGCAGAAGGGAATACGCAGTATTTT.

Only a few counts were recorded for this clonotype. The chain recombines TRBV29-1 with TRBJ2-3; D unclear. Germline-derived CDR1 and CDR2 are SQVTM and ANQGSEA. The ends were cut back, 6 bases at V and 2 bases at J, with 15 bases in the middle. The CDR3 has 14 amino acids. CDR3 protein: CSVSRQANTDTQYF. The CDR3 nucleotides are TGCAGCGTATCCAGGCAGGCAAACACAGATACGCAGTATTTT.

This clonotype has just a few counts. The chain links TRBV10-3 to TRBJ2-1; D not resolved. The CDR3 contains 11 residues. V lost 6 bases and J 9 bases, leaving 9 bases between the germline ends. Germline CDR1 ENHRY, CDR2 SYGVKD. The CDR3 spells CAIRNSSEQFF. The CDR3 DNA follows: TGTGCCATCAGGAATAGCAGTGAGCAGTTCTTC.

This clonotype was counted a few times. The chain is built from TRBV5-1 and TRBJ1-1, with no clear D. CDR3 length: 14 residues. V was trimmed by 1 base and J by 5 bases, leaving 12 bases between them. Germline assignment: CDR1 SGHRS and CDR2 YFSETQ. DNA of the CDR3: TGCGCCAGCAGCTTGCGGCCGGTAAGAACTGAAGCTTTCTTT. It translates to CASSLRPVRTEAFF.

A few counts support this clonotype. V and J are TRBV12-3 or TRBV12-4 and TRBJ1-5; D is perhaps TRBD1 (5 bases). CDR3 length: 14 residues. V was trimmed by 7 bases and J by 7 bases, leaving 17 bases between them. Here the CDR3 DNA reads TGTGCCAGCACCCTGGGGACGAGAGGCCAGCCCCAGCATTTT. It is translated as CASTLGTRGQPQHF.

This chain links TRBV20-1 with TRBJ2-1, with 11 bases that match TRBD1. With 0 bases clipped from V and 10 bases from J, the junction kept 11 bases outside the gene matches. The CDR3 loop spans 16 amino acids. The germline CDR1 and CDR2 sequences are DFQATT and SNEGSKA (reference sequence). CDR3 in DNA: TGCAGTGCTAGAGATCGTAGGACAGGGGGCAACAGGGAGCAGTTCTTC. It encodes CSARDRRTGGNREQFF.

Many counts were recorded for this clonotype. This rearrangement joins TRBV7-6 to TRBJ2-2; tentatively, D is TRBD2 (5 bases). This CDR3 is built from 13 residues. Germline CDR1 and CDR2: SGHVS and FNYEAQ. Trimming pared 5 bases from V and 5 bases from J, leaving 9 bases between. The DNA of the CDR3 is TGTGCCAGCAGCCCCGACTATACCGGGGAGCTGTTTTTT. Its protein is CASSPDYTGELFF.

The V call is TRBV4-1, the J call TRBJ2-2, with 8 positions matching TRBD2. The CDR3 extends over 16 amino acids. The germline V gene has CDR1 MGHRA and CDR2 YSYEKL. J was trimmed by 6 bases and V by 1 base; bases with no gene match: 7. CDR3 nucleotide sequence: TGCGCCAGCAGCCAAGCGGCGGGGGGTCTCCCCGGGGAGCTGTTTTTT. Its translation is CASSQAAGGLPGELFF.

This clonotype was detected a few times. The chain links TRBV6-2 or TRBV6-3 to TRBJ2-2, with D tentatively TRBD2 (7 bases). From germline, CDR1 is MNHEY and CDR2 SVGEGT. The V end lost 7 bases, the J end lost 8 bases, and 26 bases lay between the germline ends. There are 17 residues in the CDR3. CDR3 in amino acids: CASNPAWGGAATGELFF. For the CDR3, the DNA is TGTGCCAGCAATCCTGCCTGGGGGGGGGCGGCGACAGGGGAGCTGTTTTTT.

This clonotype was observed a few times. V usage is TRBV6-2 or TRBV6-3 and J usage is TRBJ1-5, with 8 positions matching TRBD1. The germline gives CDR1 MNHEY, CDR2 SVGEGT. V was pared by 6 bases and J by 3 bases, with 4 bases of the junction left unmatched. The CDR3 spans 14 residues. CDR3 region: CASRMTGDNQPQHF. CDR3 nucleotides: TGTGCCAGCAGGATGACAGGGGACAATCAGCCCCAGCATTTT.

The V and J genes are TRBV5-1 and TRBJ2-6; TRBD2 might be the D (5 bases). Trimming left V 2 bases short and J 1 base short, with 7 bases between. CDR3 length: 15 residues. CDR1 and CDR2 (germline): SGHRS, YFSETQ. In nucleotides, the CDR3 is TGCGCCAGCAGCTTTGAGGGATCTGGGGCCAACGTCCTGACTTTC. This translates into CASSFEGSGANVLTF.

The CDR3 DNA is TGTGCCAGCAGTTGGCAGGACGGCGGGGAGCTGTTTTTT. It codes for CASSWQDGGELFF. The J gene is TRBJ2-2, the V gene TRBV12-3 or TRBV12-4; the D is unclear. The CDR3 is 13 amino acids. V shed 4 bases and J shed 7 bases, with 10 bases lying between them.

This clonotype has only a few counts. V gene TRBV11-1 combines with J gene TRBJ2-1, with 8 bases lining up with TRBD2. The CDR3 runs 17 residues. Germline V CDR1 and CDR2: SGHAT, FQDESV (reference sequence). The ends lost 5 bases at V and 0 bases at J; junction bases unmatched: 9. The CDR3 nucleotides are TGTGCCAGCAGCCCCAGGGGCGGGGGGATCTCCTACAATGAGCAGTTCTTC. It specifies CASSPRGGGISYNEQFF.

The CDR3 DNA is TGTGCCAGCAGTTTCTGGGAGCCGACAGATACGCAGTATTTT. Translating gives CASSFWEPTDTQYF. The chain links TRBV6-2 or TRBV6-3 to TRBJ2-3; D is possibly TRBD2 (5 bases). V lost 4 bases and J lost 3, with 11 bases in between. From germline, CDR1 is MNHEY and CDR2 SVGEGT. This CDR3 is built from 14 residues.

J is TRBJ1-5 and V is TRBV6-2 or TRBV6-3; D uncertain. The V end lost 8 bases, the J end lost 7 bases, and 15 bases lay between the germline ends. Germline V gene lookup returns CDR1 MNHEY and CDR2 SVGEGT. The CDR3 loop spans 13 amino acids. CDR3 amino acids: CASASLQRQPQHF. DNA for the CDR3: TGTGCCAGCGCCTCGCTGCAGAGACAGCCCCAGCATTTT.

The chain joins TRBV19 to TRBJ1-1; D gene ambiguous. This CDR3 has 11 amino acids. Germline CDR1 is LNHDA and CDR2 is SQIVND (reference sequence). Trimming left V 3 bases short and J 5 bases short, with 4 bases between. CDR3 DNA: TGTGCCAGTAGTATTTGGACTGAAGCTTTCTTT. It translates to CASSIWTEAFF.

The chain combines TRBV5-4 with TRBJ2-3; 8 nucleotides line up with TRBD1. The CDR3 consists of 15 residues. The germline V gene encodes CDR1 SGHNT and CDR2 YYREEE (reference sequence). The trim removed 5 bases at V and 1 base at J, leaving 6 bases unmatched. The DNA of the CDR3 is TGTGCCAGCAGGGCAGGGGGCGCGGGCACAGATACGCAGTATTTT. Residues: CASRAGGAGTDTQYF.

This clonotype came up a few times. The chain is built from TRBV28 and TRBJ2-5, with 10 bases aligning to TRBD2. The CDR3 consists of 15 residues. Germline loops: CDR1 MDHEN, CDR2 SYDVKM. Trimming cost V 6 bases and J 7 bases; bases outside gene matches: 11. CDR3 amino acids: CASSQAGGPVLTQYF. The CDR3 nucleotides read TGTGCCAGCAGCCAAGCGGGGGGGCCCGTTTTGACCCAGTACTTC.

In its sample, this clonotype was seen a few times. CDR3 DNA: TGCGCCAGCAGCCAAGCGGCAGGGAGGAGCACAGATACGCAGTATTTT. It encodes CASSQAAGRSTDTQYF. The chain links TRBV4-3 to TRBJ2-3, with D possibly matching TRBD2 (6 bases). CDR1 and CDR2 (germline): LGHNA, YSLEER. This CDR3 has 16 residues. Trimming stripped 1 base from V and 0 bases from J, with 11 bases between.

This clonotype has just a few counts. V and J are TRBV5-6 and TRBJ1-2; tentatively, D is TRBD1 (6 bases). V gave up 0 bases and J gave up 8 bases, with 11 bases separating them. CDR1 and CDR2 from the germline V gene are SGHDT and YYEEEE. The CDR3 spans 13 residues. The CDR3 protein is CASSLVGARGYTF. The CDR3 DNA reads as TGTGCCAGCAGCTTGGTGGGGGCGCGGGGCTACACCTTC.

This clonotype has more than one count but fewer than ten. The chain uses TRBV18 and TRBJ2-2, with D perhaps given as TRBD1 or TRBD2 (5 bases each). The CDR3 contains 14 residues. CDR1 and CDR2 (germline): KGHSH, LQKENI. V was pared by 1 base and J by 3 bases, with 6 bases between. CDR3 bases: TGTGCCAGCTCACCACTGGGGGACACCGGGGAGCTGTTTTTT. The encoded protein is CASSPLGDTGELFF.

This clonotype has more than one count but fewer than ten. The chain uses TRBV24-1 and TRBJ2-5; TRBD1 aligns across 11 bases. Trimming at V came to 4 bases and at J to 0 bases, leaving 6 bases not matched to a gene. The CDR3 sequence is 17 residues long. Germline lookup yields CDR1 KGHDR and CDR2 SFDVKD. DNA for the CDR3: TGTGCCACCAGTGACGCTGGACAGGGGGCTTACCAAGAGACCCAGTACTTC. Encoded protein: CATSDAGQGAYQETQYF.

This clonotype was seen more than once but under ten times. The chain links TRBV6-2 or TRBV6-3 to TRBJ2-3; 10 bases fit TRBD2. Germline-derived CDR1 and CDR2 are MNHEY and SVGEGT. The CDR3 loop spans 15 amino acids. Germline trimming cut 6 bases from V and 1 base from J; bases unmatched to any gene: 4. The CDR3 here is CASRERGGRTDTQYF. Here the CDR3 DNA reads TGTGCCAGCAGAGAGCGGGGGGGACGCACAGATACGCAGTATTTT.

This clonotype was recorded many times. The V gene is TRBV5-1, the J gene TRBJ1-2; D perhaps matches TRBD1 (5 bases). Germline V gives CDR1 SGHRS, CDR2 YFSETQ. V lost 0 bases and J lost 6, with 12 bases in between. CDR3 length equals 14 residues. The CDR3 DNA is TGCGCCAGCAGCTTGGAAGCAGGGACCAATGGCTACACCTTC. This gives the protein CASSLEAGTNGYTF.

V gene TRBV4-2 combines with J gene TRBJ2-4, with D tentatively TRBD1 (5 bases). CDR1 is LGHNA, CDR2 YNFKEQ, per germline. The CDR3 is 17 residues long. Trimming removed 4 bases at V and 1 base at J, with 17 bases between. The CDR3 spells CASSPLPGLSAKNIQYF. As DNA, the CDR3 is TGTGCCAGCAGCCCTTTACCAGGGTTAAGTGCCAAAAACATTCAGTACTTC.

This clonotype was detected only a few times. One end of the junction is discordant with germline, which a read error may explain. The CDR3 DNA reads as TGTGCTAGCAGCCTCGGGACAGGCCTCACAGATACGCAGTATTTT. As protein: CASSLGTGLTDTQYF. The chain employs TRBV7-7 and TRBJ2-3; 8 positions agree with TRBD1. Per germline, CDR1 SSHAT and CDR2 FNYEAQ (reference sequence). The CDR3 has 15 residues.